The clone carrying this T cell receptor beta chain turned up a few times. Its target is not known. The length of the CDR3 is 13 residues. V lost 0 bases, J lost 7 bases, and 3 bases stayed unmatched. Germline V gene sequence: CDR1 SGDLS, CDR2 YYNGEE. Clones were sequenced by immunoSEQ multiplex PCR, and TCRdb holds only the in-frame ones, with some missing. The repertoire holds 160,000 or so clones, with approximately 86% as singletons. These data originate in a study of cytomegalovirus exposure and HLA in healthy donors. Study outcomes and limitations: Most TCR sequences were uncommon, yet certain public TCRs appeared in many donors. In the roughly 120 validation repertoires, a later analysis found that first-cohort TCR clusters tended to co-occur.

Sequencing was carried out using PBMCs. The chain links TRBV9 to TRBJ1-2, with 7 positions matching TRBD1. This sequence was found in a man aged 18 to 30 in good health and CMV-seropositive. CDR3 in amino acids: CASSVGGGGGYTF. The CDR3 region has the DNA TGTGCCAGCAGCGTAGGAGGGGGCGGTGGCTACACCTTC.